The 20 T cell receptor beta chains in this list originate from one sample, sequenced in a study of shared clonotypes between healthy human individuals. Profiled with immunoSEQ multiplex PCR; TCRdb holds only in-frame clones, not every one. The repertoire holds hundreds of thousands of clones, with nearly 95% as singletons. Naive CD8 populations comprised CD45RO-negative cells positively selected for CCR7, excluding terminally differentiated effector memory CD45RA+ cells. Sequencing was done on a sample of naive CD8+ T cells sorted from blood. These receptor sequences come from a man aged 30-40 years in good health.

The chain recombines TRBV29-1 with TRBJ2-5; 12 bases agree with TRBD2. The CDR3 is made up of 18 amino acids. Germline V gene data show CDR1 as SQVTM and CDR2 as ANQGSEA. V lost 1 base, J lost 1 base, and 10 bases stayed unmatched. The CDR3 DNA follows: TGCAGCGTTGAAGCGGTCCCTAGCGGGAGGGCAATCCAAGAGACCCAGTACTTC. It codes for CSVEAVPSGRAIQETQYF.

V gene TRBV7-9 combines with J gene TRBJ1-3, with a weak D call TRBD1 (5 bases). Germline CDR1 SEHNR, CDR2 FQNEAQ (reference sequence). This CDR3 region has 15 residues. With 5 bases removed from V and 4 bases from J, the gap between germline ends came to 15 bases. The CDR3 sequence: CASSDGRQSGNTIYF. The CDR3 DNA sequence: TGTGCCAGCAGCGATGGGAGACAGTCAGGAAACACCATATATTTT.

The chain recombines TRBV7-3 with TRBJ2-1, with 13 positions matching TRBD2. V trimming: 5 bases; J trimming: 7 bases; junction bases outside the gene matches: 8. Germline V gene sequence: CDR1 SGHTA, CDR2 FQGTGA. This CDR3 contains 16 residues. CDR3 amino acids: CASSPTGLAGVNEQFF. The CDR3, as DNA: TGTGCCAGCAGCCCTACCGGACTAGCGGGAGTAAATGAGCAGTTCTTC.

The V gene is TRBV7-9, the J gene TRBJ2-7; the D gene is possibly TRBD2 (5 bases). This CDR3 region has 14 residues. CDR1 is SEHNR and CDR2 is FQNEAQ in the germline V gene (reference sequence). Trimming stripped 4 bases from V and 0 bases from J, with 10 bases between. CDR3 DNA sequence: TGTGCCAGCAGCTCAATTGGGAGCTCCTACGAGCAGTACTTC. The encoded protein is CASSSIGSSYEQYF.

This chain connects TRBV6-5 to TRBJ2-5; D gene unclear. Looked up from germline, CDR1 is MNHEY and CDR2 is SVGAGI. V lost 2 bases, J lost 2 bases, and 9 bases lay in between. CDR3 length equals 14 residues. CDR3 in DNA: TGTGCCAGCAGTTACCGGACCAGGCAAGAGACCCAGTACTTC. It encodes CASSYRTRQETQYF.

The chain carries TRBV27 and TRBJ2-3; 8 nucleotides line up with TRBD2. V was clipped by 3 bases and J by 2 bases; unmatched bases: 7. The CDR3 totals 16 residues. CDR1 is MNHEY and CDR2 is SMNVEV in the germline V gene (reference sequence). CDR3 DNA sequence: TGTGCCAGCAGTTTTCTAGCGGGTGCGTTCACAGATACGCAGTATTTT. It yields the protein CASSFLAGAFTDTQYF.

The V call is TRBV29-1, the J call TRBJ2-5; the match to TRBD1 covers 7 bases. Germline CDR1 reads SQVTM; CDR2 reads ANQGSEA. CDR3 length equals 13 residues. With V trimmed by 2 bases and J by 7 bases, 7 bases remained unmatched. CDR3: CSVETGERGTQYF. The CDR3 DNA follows: TGCAGCGTTGAAACAGGGGAAAGGGGGACCCAGTACTTC. Using reference TRBV29-1 and TRBJ2-5 for the parts outside the CDR3, the full variable domain is SAVISQKPSRDICQRGTSLTIQCQVDSQVTMMFWYRQQPGQSLTLIATANQGSEATYESGFVIDKFPISRPNLTFSTLTVSNMSPEDSSIYLCSVETGERGTQYFGPGTRLLVL.

The V call is TRBV28, the J call TRBJ1-2; D ambiguous. The CDR3 runs 13 residues. Trimming removed 3 bases from V and 8 bases from J, with 13 bases in between. Per the germline V gene, CDR1 is MDHEN and CDR2 is SYDVKM. In DNA, the CDR3 is TGTGCCAGCAGTTTGGAGGACCGTGGGGGCTACACCTTC. It codes for CASSLEDRGGYTF.

The chain combines TRBV5-1 with TRBJ2-1; possibly TRBD2 for D (5 bases). Per germline, CDR1 SGHRS and CDR2 YFSETQ. The CDR3 consists of 15 residues. V was clipped by 2 bases and J by 0 bases, with 9 bases between them. CDR3 loop: CASSLVGDSYNEQFF. The DNA for the CDR3 is TGCGCCAGCAGCTTAGTGGGAGACTCCTACAATGAGCAGTTCTTC.

The chain employs TRBV6-6 and TRBJ1-3; no reliable D call. The CDR3 is made up of 11 amino acids. Trimming pared 2 bases from V and 4 bases from J, leaving 0 bases between. Germline assignment: CDR1 MNHNY and CDR2 SVGAGI (reference sequence). This CDR3 reads CASSYGNTIYF. The CDR3 DNA reads TGTGCCAGCAGTTACGGAAACACCATATATTTT.

V is TRBV6-1 and J is TRBJ2-6, with 8 bases fitting TRBD1. CDR1 is MNHNS and CDR2 is SASEGT in the germline V gene. Unmatched junction bases numbered 3, after V lost 6 bases and J lost 2 bases. The length of the CDR3 is 15 residues. CDR3 nucleotide sequence: TGTGCCAGCAGGGACAGGGAGGCTGGGGCCAACGTCCTGACTTTC. It encodes CASRDREAGANVLTF.

With respect to this clone: A read error likely explains this, since a far larger clone differs by one base. This sequence joins TRBV7-9 and TRBJ2-7; D remains ambiguous. The V gene's germline CDR1 is SEHNR and CDR2 FQNEAQ (reference sequence). The V end lost 6 bases, the J end lost 1 base, and 7 bases lay between the germline ends. This CDR3 has 12 amino acids. The CDR3 coding sequence is TGTGCCAGCAGGTCTTTATCCTACGAGCAGTACTTC. It is translated as CASRSLSYEQYF.

Here the CDR3 DNA reads TGTGCCAGCAGCTTTCTAGGCGGGAGCCAAGAGACCCAGTACTTC. Translating it yields CASSFLGGSQETQYF. The chain carries TRBV7-2 and TRBJ2-5; 7 bases are a match to TRBD2. Per the germline V gene, CDR1 is SGHTA and CDR2 is FQGNSA. CDR3 length: 15 residues. J gave up 1 base and V 3 bases, and 5 bases lay outside the gene matches.

The chain employs TRBV28 and TRBJ2-7, with D perhaps TRBD1 (6 bases). Trimming left V 5 bases short and J 3 bases short, with 14 bases between. The length of the CDR3 is 14 residues. Germline loops: CDR1 MDHEN, CDR2 SYDVKM. The CDR3 DNA reads TGTGCCAGCAGTGTCGACAGGCCCCTCTACGAGCAGTACTTC. Protein sequence: CASSVDRPLYEQYF.

This clone was detected only once. The chain joins TRBV7-9 to TRBJ2-5; D tentatively reads TRBD1 or TRBD2 (5 bases each). The CDR3 consists of 15 residues. Trimming left V 2 bases short and J 6 bases short, with 16 bases between. CDR1 and CDR2 from the germline V gene are SEHNR and FQNEAQ (reference sequence). CDR3 nucleotides: TGTGCCAGCAGCTTACCTCGGACTGGGGACCAGACCCAGTACTTC. Residues: CASSLPRTGDQTQYF. The complete variable domain, with remaining parts taken from reference TRBV7-9 and TRBJ2-5, reads DTGVSQNPRHKITKRGQNVTFRCDPISEHNRLYWYRQTLGQGPEFLTYFQNEAQLEKSRLLSDRFSAERPKGSFSTLEIQRTEQGDSAMYLCASSLPRTGDQTQYFGPGTRLLVL.

This chain uses TRBV7-9 with TRBJ2-7; D perhaps matches TRBD1 (5 bases). The CDR3 totals 15 residues. Germline CDR1 and CDR2: SEHNR and FQNEAQ (reference sequence). The V end was cut by 5 bases, the J end by 0 bases, with 14 bases between. CDR3 in DNA: TGTGCCAGCAGCCGAGACAGACTTAGCTCCTACGAGCAGTACTTC. Encoded protein: CASSRDRLSSYEQYF.

CDR3 bases: TGTGCCAGCAGTGACGGGACTAGCGGGAGTTACGTTGAGCAGTTCTTC. Amino acid sequence: CASSDGTSGSYVEQFF. This chain uses TRBV6-4 with TRBJ2-1, with TRBD2 identical over 14 bases. CDR1 and CDR2 from the germline V gene are MRHNA and SNTAGT. J lost 9 bases, V lost 2 bases, and 6 bases had no gene match. CDR3 length: 16 amino acids.

The rearrangement uses TRBV5-4 and TRBJ2-1; D is uncertain. The CDR3 is made up of 15 amino acids. The germline gives CDR1 SGHNT, CDR2 YYREEE (reference sequence). Deletions cut 4 bases from V and 0 bases from J, with 11 bases between. This chain's CDR3 is CASSETDLSYNEQFF. DNA of the CDR3: TGTGCCAGCAGCGAGACTGATCTCTCCTACAATGAGCAGTTCTTC.

The rearrangement links TRBV28 to TRBJ1-5, with D hard to call. The CDR3 runs 16 residues. V was trimmed by 7 bases and J by 3 bases, leaving 19 bases between them. Germline CDR1 and CDR2: MDHEN and SYDVKM. The CDR3 coding sequence is TGTGCCAGCACTCCCCTTGTCGGGCAAATCAATCAGCCCCAGCATTTT. It codes for CASTPLVGQINQPQHF.

The chain has TRBV5-8 and TRBJ1-5; 7 bases agree with TRBD1. In germline, CDR1 is SGHTS, CDR2 YDEGEE. With V trimmed by 0 bases and J by 5 bases, 8 bases remained unmatched. CDR3 size: 16 residues. CDR3 in amino acids: CASSLVEGTDHQPQHF. As DNA, the CDR3 is TGTGCCAGCAGCTTGGTAGAAGGGACAGATCATCAGCCCCAGCATTTT. Filled out from reference TRBV5-8 and TRBJ1-5, the complete variable domain reads EAGVTQSPTHLIKTRGQQATLRCSPISGHTSVYWYQQALGLGLQFLLWYDEGEERNRGNFPPRFSGRQFPNYSSELNVNALELEDSALYLCASSLVEGTDHQPQHFGDGTRLSIL.